This TCR beta chain was found in a study of shared clonotypes between healthy human individuals. Study-level background: In total, the donors were a couple of women and a few men aged 18 to 49.

This clone appeared a single time. The data were produced by immunoSEQ multiplex PCR, yet TCRdb's version contains in-frame clones alone and is incomplete. This table has fewer than 600,000 clones, around 80% appearing once. The sequenced sample was PBMCs. This TCR was recovered from a woman aged 35 to 49 in good health. Some clones in this sample may be carry-over from other donors' samples.

CDR3 amino acids: CASSQDFGRVGETQYF. The CDR3, as DNA: TGCGCCAGCAGCCAAGATTTCGGCAGGGTCGGGGAGACCCAGTACTTC. The V gene is TRBV4-3, the J gene TRBJ2-5; tentatively, D is TRBD1 (5 bases). The CDR3 has 16 residues. Germline V gene sequence: CDR1 LGHNA, CDR2 YSLEER. V shed 0 bases and J shed 5 bases, with 16 bases lying between them.